These 3 T cell receptor beta chains were all obtained from the same sample, sequenced in a study of shared clonotypes between healthy human individuals. CD45RO-negative cells were positively selected for CCR7, leaving out terminally differentiated effector memory CD45RA+ cells. Profiling relied on immunoSEQ multiplex PCR, and the TCRdb table lists in-frame clones only, not all of them. The sample contains some 2.1 million clones, around 95% of which appear only once. The sample taken for sequencing was naive CD8+ T cells from PBMCs. The receptor set was obtained from a man younger than 30 in good health. Some clones in this sample may be carry-over from other donors' samples.

The V and J genes are TRBV4-2 and TRBJ2-1; 13 nucleotides agree with TRBD2. CDR3 size: 17 residues. Germline CDR1 is LGHNA and CDR2 is YNFKEQ. Losses at the gene ends were 2 bases for V and 5 bases for J; bases not matched to a gene: 6. Here the CDR3 DNA reads TGTGCCAGCAGCCAACTGGGGACTAGCGGGGAGGACAATGAGCAGTTCTTC. This sequence encodes CASSQLGTSGEDNEQFF.

The J gene is TRBJ1-2, the V gene TRBV6-5; D is ambiguous. The CDR3 has 14 residues. Germline assignment: CDR1 MNHEY and CDR2 SVGAGI. The V end lost 2 bases, the J end lost 1 base, and 8 bases lay between the germline ends. CDR3 nucleotides: TGTGCCAGCAGTTACGACTCGGATAACTATGGCTACACCTTC. It codes for CASSYDSDNYGYTF.

The V and J genes are TRBV6-5 and TRBJ1-4, with 7 bases aligning to TRBD1. Germline V gene lookup returns CDR1 MNHEY and CDR2 SVGAGI. V shed 2 bases and J 7 bases; nucleotides not matched to a gene: 7. The CDR3 covers 15 residues. Written as DNA, the CDR3 is TGTGCCAGCAGTTACCTGTCGGGACAGCGTGAAAAACTGTTTTTT. Encoded protein: CASSYLSGQREKLFF.